The 20 T cell receptor beta chains given below trace back to one sample, sequenced in a study of blood T cell repertoires in COVID-19 (TCRdb year 2020). The library was built by means of the immunoSEQ multiplex PCR assay. In TCRdb, the immuneACCESS table is reduced to in-frame sequences with V and J assigned. These tables do not hold every clone; where another copy was compared, an unresolved V gene accounts for under half, and the others remain unexplained. In this sample the table shows hundreds of thousands of clones, roughly 85% of which occur a single time. The ten largest clonotypes hold over 7.5% of the sample. Sequenced input: PBMCs or T cells enriched from blood (not recorded which). The receptors originated from a woman aged 45-65 years with acute COVID-19.

J is TRBJ1-3 and V is TRBV7-8, with D maybe TRBD1 (5 bases). V lost 8 bases to trimming and J lost 4 bases, with 18 bases between them. Germline V lookup: CDR1 SGHVS, CDR2 FQNEAQ. This CDR3 has 15 residues. In DNA, the CDR3 is TGTGCCAGCTCCCCGGGGGGTTACCCGGGAAACACCATATATTTT. Amino acids: CASSPGGYPGNTIYF. The whole variable domain, filled in from reference TRBV7-8 and TRBJ1-3, reads GAGVSQSPRYKVAKRGQDVALRCDPISGHVSLFWYQQALGQGPEFLTYFQNEAQLDKSGLPSDRFFAERPEGSVSTLKIQRTQQEDSAVYLCASSPGGYPGNTIYFGEGSWLTVV.

This sequence joins TRBV27 and TRBJ1-6, with D possibly TRBD1 on 5 matching bases. This CDR3 has 12 amino acids. Germline assignment: CDR1 MNHEY and CDR2 SMNVEV (reference sequence). V gave up 5 bases and J gave up 15 bases, with 14 bases separating them. In DNA form, the CDR3 reads TGTGCCAGCAGTACAGGCCGCCAGGTCCTCCACTTT. Residues: CASSTGRQVLHF.

The V and J genes are TRBV19 and TRBJ1-1; no firm D call. The V end lost 3 bases, the J end lost 0 bases, and 5 bases lay between the germline ends. The CDR3 length is 13 residues. Germline values: CDR1 LNHDA, CDR2 SQIVND (reference sequence). The DNA for the CDR3 is TGTGCCAGTAGTATCGGGGTGAACACTGAAGCTTTCTTT. This codes for CASSIGVNTEAFF. The variable domain in full, with the rest retrieved from reference TRBV19 and TRBJ1-1, is DGGITQSPKYLFRKEGQNVTLSCEQNLNHDAMYWYRQDPGQGLRLIYYSQIVNDFQKGDIAEGYSVSREKKESFPLTVTSAQKNPTAFYLCASSIGVNTEAFFGQGTRLTVV.

The CDR3 is CASSTLGGNSPLHF. The CDR3 DNA sequence: TGTGCCAGTAGTACCCTCGGCGGCAATTCACCCCTCCACTTT. The genes are TRBV19 and TRBJ1-6; D remains unclear. The CDR3 has 14 residues. Between the trimmed V and J ends, which lost 4 bases and 7 bases, there was a span of 11 bases. The germline V gene encodes CDR1 LNHDA and CDR2 SQIVND (reference sequence). Based on the CDR3 plus reference TRBV19 and TRBJ1-6, the full variable domain is DGGITQSPKYLFRKEGQNVTLSCEQNLNHDAMYWYRQDPGQGLRLIYYSQIVNDFQKGDIAEGYSVSREKKESFPLTVTSAQKNPTAFYLCASSTLGGNSPLHFGNGTRLTVT.

This sequence joins TRBV10-3 and TRBJ2-2; the D is unclear. The CDR3 loop spans 13 amino acids. Germline V lookup: CDR1 ENHRY, CDR2 SYGVKD. Trimming shortened V by 0 bases and J by 11 bases, and 10 bases separated the two germline ends. The CDR3: CAISESVQLELFF. In DNA form, the CDR3 reads TGTGCCATCAGTGAGTCGGTACAGCTCGAGCTGTTTTTT.

This chain links TRBV3-1 (or the pseudogene TRBV3-2) with TRBJ1-1; D unresolved. The CDR3 spans 13 residues. V gave up 1 base and J gave up 5 bases, with 8 bases separating them. Looked up from germline, CDR1 is LGHDT and CDR2 is YNNKEL (reference sequence). As DNA, the CDR3 is TGTGCCAGCAGCCAAGGTGTCAAAACTGAAGCTTTCTTT. This gives the protein CASSQGVKTEAFF.

This chain joins TRBV3-1 (or the pseudogene TRBV3-2) and TRBJ2-1; unclear D gene. This CDR3 comprises 13 residues. Deletions cut 5 bases from V and 0 bases from J, with 5 bases between. Looked up from germline, CDR1 is LGHDT and CDR2 is YNNKEL (reference sequence). The CDR3 sequence is CASSASSYNEQFF. The CDR3 DNA follows: TGTGCCAGCAGCGCCAGCTCCTACAATGAGCAGTTCTTC.

The chain uses TRBV3-1 (or the pseudogene TRBV3-2) and TRBJ1-1; D unresolved. V lost 4 bases and J 5 bases, leaving 11 bases between the germline ends. CDR1 is LGHDT and CDR2 is YNNKEL in the germline V gene (reference sequence). The CDR3 has 13 amino acids. This CDR3 reads CASSREAATEAFF. The CDR3, as DNA: TGTGCCAGCAGCCGTGAGGCGGCGACTGAAGCTTTCTTT.

The chain employs TRBV5-8 and TRBJ1-4; 10 bases align to TRBD1. The CDR3 spans 16 residues. The V and J ends lost 4 bases and 0 bases, in that order; junction bases with no gene match: 3. Germline V CDR1 and CDR2: SGHTS, YDEGEE. CDR3 amino acids: CASSTGTGATNEKLFF. CDR3 DNA: TGTGCCAGCAGCACCGGGACAGGGGCAACTAATGAAAAACTGTTTTTT.

The rearrangement links TRBV2 to TRBJ2-2, with TRBD1 matching 9 bases. CDR1 and CDR2 (germline): SNHLY, FYNNEI. The ends lost 6 bases at V and 3 bases at J; junction bases unmatched: 8. The CDR3 is 16 amino acids. CDR3 DNA: TGTGCCAGCAGAGGGGACAGGGACTACTACACCGGGGAGCTGTTTTTT. This sequence encodes CASRGDRDYYTGELFF.

The chain couples TRBV10-1 to TRBJ1-1, with 8 bases matching TRBD1. The germline V gene has CDR1 WNHNN and CDR2 SYGVQD (reference sequence). This CDR3 spans 13 amino acids. V lost 9 bases, J lost 0 bases, and 3 bases stayed unmatched. The CDR3 DNA reads TGCGCCAGTCAGGACAGGGTGAACACTGAAGCTTTCTTT. Translating it yields CASQDRVNTEAFF.

This chain links TRBV5-1 with TRBJ1-1, with a tentative D call TRBD1 (6 bases). The CDR3 totals 14 residues. The germline gives CDR1 SGHRS, CDR2 YFSETQ. V lost 0 bases and J lost 3, with 9 bases in between. CDR3 coding DNA: TGCGCCAGCAGCTTGGTGGGACACGACACTGAAGCTTTCTTT. Translating it yields CASSLVGHDTEAFF.

The chain recombines TRBV7-9 with TRBJ1-2; TRBD1 matches at 8 bases. CDR3 length: 15 residues. Germline V gives CDR1 SEHNR, CDR2 FQNEAQ (reference sequence). Trimming at V came to 1 base and at J to 8 bases, leaving 9 bases not matched to a gene. The CDR3 bases are TGTGCCAGCAGCTTAGAGGAGACAGGGGCGGCGGGCTACACCTTC. Translation: CASSLEETGAAGYTF.

J is TRBJ1-3 and V is TRBV7-5; the table's TRBD1 call for D was not verified on the DNA. TRBV7-5 is reported as a pseudogene. The CDR3 loop spans 11 amino acids. The CDR3 protein is CAGADGNTIYF. The CDR3 bases are TGTGCGGGGGCGGACGGAAACACCATATATTTT.

J is TRBJ1-1 and V is TRBV2; 8 bases line up with TRBD1. The CDR3 covers 14 residues. In germline, CDR1 is SNHLY, CDR2 FYNNEI. Trimming took 5 bases from V and 4 from J; bases not matched to a gene: 6. The CDR3 DNA reads as TGTGCCAGCAGTTACCGGACAGGGTTCACTGAAGCTTTCTTT. Protein product: CASSYRTGFTEAFF.

The chain joins TRBV6-5 to TRBJ1-2, with 7 bases that match TRBD1. The V segment lost 6 bases and the J segment 3 bases; nucleotides outside the gene matches: 7. Germline CDR1 MNHEY, CDR2 SVGAGI. The CDR3 is 14 residues long. This chain's CDR3 is CASSRTGEDYGYTF. Written as DNA, the CDR3 is TGTGCCAGCAGCCGTACAGGGGAGGACTATGGCTACACCTTC.

V usage is TRBV7-9 and J usage is TRBJ2-7; 11 nucleotides agree with TRBD1. Germline V CDR1 and CDR2: SEHNR, FQNEAQ (reference sequence). The CDR3 has 15 residues. J lost 2 bases, V lost 3 bases, and 3 bases had no gene match. Here the CDR3 reads CASSFGTGGTYEQYF. The DNA for the CDR3 is TGTGCCAGCAGCTTCGGGACAGGGGGGACCTACGAGCAGTACTTC.

The chain uses TRBV30 and TRBJ2-7, with 8 bases aligning to TRBD1. The CDR3 is 15 amino acids. V shed 5 bases, J shed 2 bases, and the junction held 11 bases outside the gene matches. Germline values: CDR1 GTSNPN, CDR2 SVGIG (reference sequence). The CDR3 coding sequence is TGTGCCTGGTTAAGGCAGGGGGCTACTACCTACGAGCAGTACTTC. Translation gives CAWLRQGATTYEQYF.

This chain joins TRBV7-3 and TRBJ2-1; 7 bases line up with TRBD1. The germline V gene has CDR1 SGHTA and CDR2 FQGTGA. The ends lost 5 bases at V and 4 bases at J; junction bases unmatched: 11. The CDR3 has 16 amino acids. Here the CDR3 DNA reads TGTGCCAGCAGCCCGGGGACAGACTCGAGGTACAATGAGCAGTTCTTC. Translation gives CASSPGTDSRYNEQFF.

The DNA for the CDR3 is TGTGCCAGCAGCCACCAATCGTCCGGGTGGGTCTATGGCTACACCTTC. Translation gives CASSHQSSGWVYGYTF. This sequence joins TRBV7-9 and TRBJ1-2; no firm D call. CDR1 and CDR2 from the germline V gene are SEHNR and FQNEAQ (reference sequence). V dropped 5 bases and J dropped 4 bases, with 20 bases sitting between them. The CDR3 has 16 residues.